The 4 T cell receptor beta chains given below trace back to one sample, sequenced in a study of CD8 T cells in Susac syndrome. cDNA came from around 0.5 to 1 ug RNA primed by random hexamers. TCRdb redid the calling of the immunoSEQ multiplex PCR reads with MiXCR, one entry per CDR3 protein. This table has more than 85,000 distinct CDR3 sequences, about 95% appearing once. The material sequenced was CD4+ T cells from PBMCs. These receptors were collected from a human donor in good health.

The CDR3 DNA reads TGTGCCAGCAGTATCCCGGGGACTAGCGGGAGTTACGAGCAGTACTTC. Protein product: CASSIPGTSGSYEQYF. The chain uses TRBV6-6 and TRBJ2-7; TRBD2 aligns across 14 bases. J was trimmed by 4 bases and V by 5 bases; bases with no gene match: 7. Looked up from germline, CDR1 is MNHNY and CDR2 is SVGAGI (reference sequence). The CDR3 is 16 amino acids.

This chain joins TRBV3-1 and TRBJ1-6; a possible D gene is TRBD1 (6 bases). The CDR3 totals 14 residues. The V gene's germline CDR1 is LGHDT and CDR2 YNNKEL (reference sequence). The V and J ends lost 1 base and 7 bases respectively, with 8 bases between them. CDR3 DNA: TGTGCCAGCAGCCAAGGGACAGTAAATTCACCCCTCCACTTT. Protein: CASSQGTVNSPLHF.

The chain is built from TRBV7-2 and TRBJ2-7; D may be TRBD1 (5 bases). CDR1 and CDR2 from the germline V gene are SGHTA and FQGNSA. Trimming cost V 5 bases and J 0 bases, with 14 bases left between them. The CDR3 covers 15 residues. The CDR3 DNA sequence: TGTGCCAGCAGCCCCGGCGAAGGGGCCTCCTACGAGCAGTACTTC. It yields the protein CASSPGEGASYEQYF.

V usage is TRBV4-1 and J usage is TRBJ2-3; 7 bases line up with TRBD2. Germline trimming cut 3 bases from V and 1 base from J; bases unmatched to any gene: 7. The CDR3 consists of 16 residues. CDR1 and CDR2 from the germline V gene are MGHRA and YSYEKL. CDR3 in DNA: TGCGCCAGCAGCCACCCCGCTAGCGGTCGCACAGATACGCAGTATTTT. Protein product: CASSHPASGRTDTQYF.